These 26 T cell receptor beta chains share one sample of origin, sequenced in a study of T cell changes during pregnancy in multiple sclerosis. The table came from immunoSEQ multiplex PCR; TCRdb's copy has only in-frame clones and leaves some out. The sample has 90,000 to 120,000 clones; about 90% are singletons. The source was peripheral blood, collected in the third trimester of pregnancy. The receptors here all came from a female donor in good health, enrolled as a control in a pregnancy study.

The rearrangement joins TRBV30 to TRBJ1-1, with D possibly being TRBD1 (5 bases). CDR3 length equals 13 residues. Trimming shortened V by 3 bases and J by 1 base, and 9 bases separated the two germline ends. In germline, CDR1 is GTSNPN, CDR2 SVGIG (reference sequence). Here the CDR3 DNA reads TGTGCCTGGAGGGACACCCCGAACACTGAAGCTTTCTTT. This gives the protein CAWRDTPNTEAFF.

J is TRBJ1-1 and V is TRBV19; perhaps TRBD1 as D (5 bases). There are 15 residues in the CDR3. Germline V gene data show CDR1 as LNHDA and CDR2 as SQIVND (reference sequence). V was shortened by 3 bases and J by 0 bases, with 11 bases between the two germline ends. CDR3: CASSIGRGMNTEAFF. CDR3 coding DNA: TGTGCCAGTAGTATTGGGAGGGGTATGAACACTGAAGCTTTCTTT.

J is TRBJ1-4 and V is TRBV2; TRBD1 agrees at 7 bases. Germline V lookup: CDR1 SNHLY, CDR2 FYNNEI. This CDR3 spans 14 amino acids. V lost 7 bases, J lost 4 bases, and 6 bases stayed unmatched. The CDR3 reads CASMPGQINEKLFF. The DNA for the CDR3 is TGTGCCAGCATGCCGGGACAGATTAATGAAAAACTGTTTTTT.

This chain joins TRBV2 and TRBJ2-7; D is perhaps TRBD2 (5 bases). The CDR3 is made up of 12 amino acids. V was shortened by 1 base and J by 4 bases, with 5 bases between the two germline ends. CDR1 and CDR2 from the germline V gene are SNHLY and FYNNEI. This CDR3 is CASSEGGYEQYF. Written as DNA, the CDR3 is TGTGCCAGCAGTGAAGGAGGGTACGAGCAGTACTTC.

The gene calls are TRBV14 and TRBJ2-2, with D hard to call. Germline V gives CDR1 SGHDN, CDR2 FVKESK. Deletions cut 2 bases from V and 5 bases from J, with 15 bases between. This CDR3 is built from 16 residues. CDR3 nucleotide sequence: TGTGCCAGCAGCCAACCGTCCTACTTTCGAACCGGGGAGCTGTTTTTT. Its protein is CASSQPSYFRTGELFF.

The chain uses TRBV27 and TRBJ2-3; possibly TRBD2 for D (5 bases). CDR3 size: 15 residues. CDR1 and CDR2 from the germline V gene are MNHEY and SMNVEV (reference sequence). Trimming shortened V by 3 bases and J by 4 bases, and 14 bases separated the two germline ends. The CDR3 DNA is TGTGCCAGCAGTTTTCTTAGGGAGATCGCAGATACGCAGTATTTT. It encodes CASSFLREIADTQYF.

The J gene is TRBJ1-2, the V gene TRBV19, with a tentative D call TRBD1 (6 bases). The germline CDR1 and CDR2 sequences are LNHDA and SQIVND (reference sequence). Trimming removed 1 base at V and 0 bases at J, with 12 bases between. This CDR3 comprises 16 residues. As DNA, the CDR3 is TGTGCCAGTAGTATAGTACAGGGACGCCCTAACTATGGCTACACCTTC. Protein: CASSIVQGRPNYGYTF. The whole variable domain, remainder taken from reference TRBV19 and TRBJ1-2, is DGGITQSPKYLFRKEGQNVTLSCEQNLNHDAMYWYRQDPGQGLRLIYYSQIVNDFQKGDIAEGYSVSREKKESFPLTVTSAQKNPTAFYLCASSIVQGRPNYGYTFGSGTRLTVV.

This chain links TRBV11-3 with TRBJ2-5; D is ambiguous. V was clipped by 0 bases and J by 1 base, with 9 bases between them. This CDR3 has 15 amino acids. Germline V gives CDR1 SGHNT, CDR2 YENEEA. In DNA, the CDR3 is TGTGCCAGCAGCTTAGATTCGTCCCGCCAAGAGACCCAGTACTTC. Residues: CASSLDSSRQETQYF.

The rearrangement joins TRBV15 to TRBJ1-5, with D perhaps TRBD1 (6 bases). V shed 3 bases and J shed 2 bases, with 20 bases lying between them. The CDR3 sequence is 18 residues long. Germline assignment: CDR1 LNHNV and CDR2 YYDKDF (reference sequence). The CDR3 spells CATSSNTRGVWGNQPQHF. The CDR3, as DNA: TGTGCCACCAGCAGCAACACCAGGGGTGTATGGGGCAATCAGCCCCAGCATTTT. Together with reference TRBV15 and TRBJ1-5, the CDR3 gives the full variable domain: DAMVIQNPRYQVTQFGKPVTLSCSQTLNHNVMYWYQQKSSQAPKLLFHYYDKDFNNEADTPDNFQSRRPNTSFCFLDIRSPGLGDTAMYLCATSSNTRGVWGNQPQHFGDGTRLSIL.

There are a few counts of this clone. The chain uses TRBV27 and TRBJ2-6, with 7 nucleotides matching TRBD1. Unmatched junction bases numbered 4, after V lost 5 bases and J lost 3 bases. The CDR3 is 15 amino acids. Looked up from germline, CDR1 is MNHEY and CDR2 is SMNVEV (reference sequence). CDR3 in DNA: TGTGCCAGCAGTCCGGACAGGTTTGGGGCCAACGTCCTGACTTTC. Its protein is CASSPDRFGANVLTF.

The V call is TRBV5-1, the J call TRBJ2-5; D remains ambiguous. The germline CDR1 and CDR2 sequences are SGHRS and YFSETQ. Trimming took 0 bases from V and 1 from J, leaving 10 bases between them. The CDR3 covers 15 residues. CDR3 bases: TGCGCCAGCAGCTTGGACACCGGGTCCCAAGAGACCCAGTACTTC. This translates into CASSLDTGSQETQYF.

This chain links TRBV15 with TRBJ2-5, with TRBD2 matching 8 bases. With 0 bases clipped from V and 1 base from J, the junction kept 7 bases outside the gene matches. The CDR3 consists of 17 residues. The germline V gene has CDR1 LNHNV and CDR2 YYDKDF (reference sequence). The CDR3 here is CATSRDLVAGSQETQYF. In DNA, the CDR3 is TGTGCCACCAGCAGAGATCTGGTAGCGGGGTCCCAAGAGACCCAGTACTTC.

The chain uses TRBV19 and TRBJ1-1; TRBD1 is a possible D gene (6 bases). The CDR3 loop spans 15 amino acids. Trimming left V 2 bases short and J 4 bases short, with 14 bases between. CDR1 and CDR2 from the germline V gene are LNHDA and SQIVND (reference sequence). The CDR3 nucleotides are TGTGCCAGTAGTATATCAGGACAGACGCGCACTGAAGCTTTCTTT. It specifies CASSISGQTRTEAFF.

The V gene is TRBV7-2, the J gene TRBJ2-7; 7 nucleotides line up with TRBD1. V lost 5 bases to trimming and J lost 2 bases; unmatched junction nucleotides: 12. Germline V gene lookup returns CDR1 SGHTA and CDR2 FQGNSA. The CDR3 has 16 residues. CDR3 bases: TGTGCCAGCAGCGTCTCCCGGGACAGAGTTACCTACGAGCAGTACTTC. It encodes CASSVSRDRVTYEQYF.

The chain employs TRBV5-5 and TRBJ2-3, with TRBD1 as a possible D gene (7 bases). CDR3 size: 15 residues. Germline lookup yields CDR1 SGHKS and CDR2 YYEKEE (reference sequence). Trimming took 1 base from V and 2 from J, leaving 11 bases between them. Here the CDR3 reads CASSLSRGVTDTQYF. The DNA of the CDR3 is TGTGCCAGCAGCTTGTCCAGGGGGGTCACAGATACGCAGTATTTT.

This clone was seen more than once but under ten times. The chain couples TRBV7-9 to TRBJ1-1; D possibly corresponds to TRBD1 (5 bases). Trimming pared 3 bases from V and 0 bases from J, leaving 17 bases between. Germline loops: CDR1 SEHNR, CDR2 FQNEAQ (reference sequence). CDR3 size: 17 residues. CDR3 protein: CASSFDSFQEMNTEAFF. CDR3 nucleotide sequence: TGTGCCAGCAGCTTCGACAGTTTTCAAGAAATGAACACTGAAGCTTTCTTT.

Concerning this clone itself: The junction and the germline gene differ at one end; a read error may be behind it. The chain couples TRBV7-7 to TRBJ2-2, with 7 bases aligning to TRBD1. Germline V lookup: CDR1 SSHAT, CDR2 FNYEAQ (reference sequence). The CDR3 runs to 15 residues. CDR3 DNA: TGTGCTAGCAGCTCGGGGACAGCGAACACCGGGGAGCTGTTTTTT. This encodes CASSSGTANTGELFF.

The J gene is TRBJ1-1, the V gene TRBV4-3; no definite D call. The CDR3 runs to 12 residues. CDR1 and CDR2 from the germline V gene are LGHNA and YSLEER. Deletions cut 6 bases from V and 1 base from J, with 6 bases between. CDR3 region: CASRSGNTEAFF. The CDR3 DNA reads as TGCGCCAGCAGGTCAGGGAACACTGAAGCTTTCTTT.

J is TRBJ1-3 and V is TRBV11-3, with TRBD1 matching over 9 bases. V lost 5 bases, J lost 3 bases, and 8 bases stayed unmatched. CDR1 and CDR2 from the germline V gene are SGHNT and YENEEA. This CDR3 region has 16 residues. The CDR3 bases are TGTGCCAGCAGCCCCCGACAGGGGGGGATTGGAAACACCATATATTTT. This encodes CASSPRQGGIGNTIYF.

This chain connects TRBV19 to TRBJ2-1; D might be TRBD1 (6 bases). Germline-derived CDR1 and CDR2 are LNHDA and SQIVND (reference sequence). Trimming shortened V by 3 bases and J by 8 bases, and 23 bases separated the two germline ends. The CDR3 consists of 17 residues. The CDR3 sequence is CASSMRTEYFLLDEQFF. CDR3 DNA: TGTGCCAGTAGTATGAGGACAGAATACTTCCTTTTAGATGAGCAGTTCTTC.

The gene calls are TRBV9 and TRBJ2-7; 14 bases align to TRBD2. The V gene end was trimmed by 2 bases and the J gene end by 1 base; junction bases not matched to a gene: 8. The germline V gene encodes CDR1 SGDLS and CDR2 YYNGEE. This CDR3 has 18 residues. The CDR3 bases are TGTGCCAGCAGCGTCCCCAGGGGGACTAGCGGGGGTTCCTACGAGCAGTACTTC. This gives the protein CASSVPRGTSGGSYEQYF. The whole variable domain, filled in from reference TRBV9 and TRBJ2-7, reads DSGVTQTPKHLITATGQRVTLRCSPRSGDLSVYWYQQSLDQGLQFLIQYYNGEERAKGNILERFSAQQFPDLHSELNLSSLELGDSALYFCASSVPRGTSGGSYEQYFGPGTRLTVT.

V and J are TRBV14 and TRBJ2-7; 7 nucleotides match TRBD2. The CDR3 runs 18 residues. Germline assignment: CDR1 SGHDN and CDR2 FVKESK. The V segment lost 0 bases and the J segment 3 bases; nucleotides outside the gene matches: 14. The CDR3 bases are TGTGCCAGCAGCCAAGACGCGGGGGTTTGGGGTCTGGGCTACGAGCAGTACTTC. This gives the protein CASSQDAGVWGLGYEQYF.

V usage is TRBV5-8 and J usage is TRBJ1-4; maybe TRBD1 (6 bases). The CDR3 is made up of 14 amino acids. V lost 4 bases, J lost 5 bases, and 12 bases lay in between. Germline V gene sequence: CDR1 SGHTS, CDR2 YDEGEE. CDR3 region: CASSRRTVNEKLFF. The CDR3 DNA follows: TGTGCCAGCAGCCGGAGGACAGTAAATGAAAAACTGTTTTTT.

The V and J genes are TRBV4-1 and TRBJ1-5, with 9 bases lining up with TRBD1. J was trimmed by 1 base and V by 2 bases; bases with no gene match: 6. CDR3 length: 17 amino acids. Germline V gene sequence: CDR1 MGHRA, CDR2 YSYEKL. Written as DNA, the CDR3 is TGCGCCAGCAGCCAAAATACCGGGACAGGGAGCAATCAGCCCCAGCATTTT. Amino acids: CASSQNTGTGSNQPQHF.

The gene calls are TRBV4-3 and TRBJ1-2; D is uncertain. The CDR3 totals 15 residues. V was trimmed by 0 bases and J by 4 bases, leaving 12 bases between them. Germline lookup yields CDR1 LGHNA and CDR2 YSLEER. This chain's CDR3 is CASSQDRVTGYGYTF. The CDR3 DNA reads as TGCGCCAGCAGCCAAGATCGAGTAACTGGCTATGGCTACACCTTC.

The V call is TRBV18, the J call TRBJ2-7, with no clear D. The germline V and J ends were trimmed by 5 bases and 7 bases, with 12 bases remaining between them. The germline V gene encodes CDR1 KGHSH and CDR2 LQKENI. This CDR3 is built from 12 residues. The chain's CDR3 is CASSSGSGEQYF. The CDR3 bases are TGTGCCAGCTCATCAGGATCTGGAGAGCAGTACTTC.